Listed below are T cell receptor beta chains from one sample, sequenced in a study of monozygotic twins with inflammatory bowel disease. TCRdb processed the 5' RACE reads again and assigns one entry to each CDR3 protein, with no DNA. This sample's clone table lists 140,000 to 150,000 distinct CDR3 sequences. Sequenced: blood. The receptors stem from a human donor with ulcerative colitis or Crohn's disease, or a healthy co-twin of an affected twin (not recorded which). Each CDR3 is given with its conserved first and last residue. Each record gives: clone size, V gene, J gene, CDR3 protein. Only part of the rows carry a size: once, few, many, or a class if the clone is expanded.

clone_size: -; v_call: TRBV6-1; j_call: TRBJ1-1; cdr3_aa: CASSPLLGGSEAFF
clone_size: -; v_call: TRBV12-3/TRBV12-4; j_call: TRBJ1-1; cdr3_aa: CASSSRQPEAFF
clone_size: -; v_call: TRBV5-1; j_call: TRBJ1-1; cdr3_aa: CASSLIGGNTEAFF
clone_size: -; v_call: TRBV2; j_call: TRBJ1-1; cdr3_aa: CASTGLYTEAFF
clone_size: medium-sized; v_call: TRBV20-1; j_call: TRBJ1-1; cdr3_aa: CSAREESVRIGGTEAFF
clone_size: -; v_call: TRBV5-4; j_call: TRBJ2-3; cdr3_aa: CASSWRSSTDTQYF
clone_size: -; v_call: TRBV11-2; j_call: TRBJ2-2; cdr3_aa: CASSLEQGANGELFF
clone_size: -; v_call: TRBV6-1; j_call: TRBJ1-5; cdr3_aa: CASSEGTGISNQPQHF
clone_size: -; v_call: TRBV7-9; j_call: TRBJ1-5; cdr3_aa: CASSALDRGMNQPQHF
clone_size: -; v_call: TRBV12-3/TRBV12-4; j_call: TRBJ1-1; cdr3_aa: CATSRQVNTEAFF
clone_size: -; v_call: TRBV3-1; j_call: TRBJ1-1; cdr3_aa: CASSPRLNTEAFF
clone_size: -; v_call: TRBV30; j_call: TRBJ2-3; cdr3_aa: CAWSGGGWADTQYF
clone_size: -; v_call: TRBV3-1; j_call: TRBJ1-5; cdr3_aa: CASSQMYSNQPQHF
clone_size: -; v_call: TRBV6-6; j_call: TRBJ2-7; cdr3_aa: CASIRGAYEQYF
clone_size: -; v_call: TRBV11-2; j_call: TRBJ2-7; cdr3_aa: CASRMGLAGGSYEQYF
clone_size: -; v_call: TRBV11-2; j_call: TRBJ2-7; cdr3_aa: CASSLEGQGLYEQYF
clone_size: -; v_call: TRBV3-1; j_call: TRBJ2-5; cdr3_aa: CASSRDRGEPQYF
clone_size: -; v_call: TRBV11-2; j_call: TRBJ2-5; cdr3_aa: CASSLDGGKETQYF
clone_size: -; v_call: TRBV5-4; j_call: TRBJ1-4; cdr3_aa: CASSPEATPNEKLFF
clone_size: -; v_call: TRBV5-5; j_call: TRBJ2-1; cdr3_aa: CASSLGLEGYNEQFF
clone_size: -; v_call: TRBV28; j_call: TRBJ1-1; cdr3_aa: CASSFARMNTEAFF
clone_size: -; v_call: TRBV28; j_call: TRBJ1-2; cdr3_aa: CASSSRGRYYGYTF
clone_size: -; v_call: TRBV20-1; j_call: TRBJ1-4; cdr3_aa: CSATKDRDEKLFF
clone_size: -; v_call: TRBV7-2; j_call: TRBJ2-4; cdr3_aa: CASSLGDRGSVAKNIQYF
clone_size: -; v_call: TRBV5-5; j_call: TRBJ1-4; cdr3_aa: CASSSLWGTNEKLFF
clone_size: -; v_call: TRBV10-3; j_call: TRBJ2-3; cdr3_aa: CAITRATSTDTQYF